One and the same sample provided the 13 T cell receptor beta chains below, sequenced in a study of T cells after posttransplantation cyclophosphamide. Generated by immunoSEQ multiplex PCR, the TCRdb table keeps only in-frame clones and is missing some. This sample has some 23,000 clones, each found more than once. The sequenced material came from PBMCs. These receptors all stem from a woman aged 45-65 years in good health, CMV-negative, and a related stem cell transplant donor.

This clone has at least ten counts. This rearrangement joins TRBV12-5 to TRBJ2-7; weak D call: TRBD2 (6 bases). Germline V gives CDR1 LGHNT, CDR2 FRNRAP. V was clipped by 0 bases and J by 5 bases, with 17 bases between them. The CDR3 has 16 residues. The CDR3 DNA sequence: TGTGCTAGTGGTTTGGTGTTTAGGAGGAGGGCCGACGAGCAGTACTTC. Its translation is CASGLVFRRRADEQYF.

In this sample, this clone turned up many times. The chain joins TRBV7-8 to TRBJ1-5, with 9 bases matching TRBD1. V lost 4 bases and J lost 4; bases outside the gene matches: 8. The CDR3 is 16 residues long. Germline V gives CDR1 SGHVS, CDR2 FQNEAQ. The chain's CDR3 is CASSWDRVGLNQPQHF. In nucleotides, the CDR3 is TGTGCCAGCAGCTGGGACAGGGTGGGACTAAATCAGCCCCAGCATTTT.

This clone showed up many times. CDR3 coding DNA: TGTGCCAGCAGTATGATCCTAAATCAGCCCCAGCATTTT. It is translated as CASSMILNQPQHF. The chain carries TRBV6-6 and TRBJ1-5; D not certain. The CDR3 consists of 13 residues. Germline V gene data show CDR1 as MNHNY and CDR2 as SVGAGI (reference sequence). Trimming took 5 bases from V and 4 from J, leaving 9 bases between them.

This clone was picked up many times. The J gene is TRBJ1-1, the V gene TRBV5-1, with D maybe TRBD1 (6 bases). Germline V gene sequence: CDR1 SGHRS, CDR2 YFSETQ. The CDR3 totals 13 residues. Trimming stripped 5 bases from V and 0 bases from J, with 8 bases between. This CDR3 reads CASRGTMNTEAFF. The CDR3 bases are TGCGCCAGCAGAGGGACAATGAACACTGAAGCTTTCTTT.

This clone was observed many times. V and J are TRBV6-5 and TRBJ1-4; 8 bases line up with TRBD1. J gave up 7 bases and V 10 bases, and 14 bases lay outside the gene matches. Germline CDR1 reads MNHEY; CDR2 reads SVGAGI. The CDR3 contains 15 residues. The CDR3 nucleotides read TGTGCCACCCAACCCACCCAGGGGGCTGTTGAAAAACTGTTTTTT. Amino acid sequence: CATQPTQGAVEKLFF.

The chain combines TRBV30 with TRBJ1-6; TRBD1 is a possible D gene (5 bases). V was trimmed by 4 bases and J by 4 bases, leaving 17 bases between them. The CDR3 has 16 amino acids. Per the germline V gene, CDR1 is GTSNPN and CDR2 is SVGIG (reference sequence). CDR3 DNA: TGTGCCTGGAAAACCAGGGCCTCCTTATATAATTCACCCCTCCACTTT. Protein sequence: CAWKTRASLYNSPLHF.

This clone has ten or more counts. The chain carries TRBV15 and TRBJ2-5; the D gene is possibly TRBD2 (5 bases). This CDR3 has 16 amino acids. Trimming cost V 0 bases and J 2 bases, with 13 bases left between them. Germline V gene lookup returns CDR1 LNHNV and CDR2 YYDKDF (reference sequence). The CDR3 DNA reads TGTGCCACCAGCAGAGAAGTGGCGCGGGTACAAGAGACCCAGTACTTC. Translation: CATSREVARVQETQYF.

There are many counts of this clone. The J gene is TRBJ2-3, the V gene TRBV7-2; 9 positions agree with TRBD2. Trimming took 4 bases from V and 2 from J; bases not matched to a gene: 10. The germline V gene has CDR1 SGHTA and CDR2 FQGNSA. The CDR3 has 17 residues. The CDR3 here is CASSYRASGTFTDTQYF. CDR3 nucleotide sequence: TGTGCCAGCAGCTACCGTGCTAGCGGGACCTTCACAGATACGCAGTATTTT.

There are many counts of this clone. The rearrangement links TRBV21-1 to TRBJ1-5; the D call TRBD1 from the table was never checked on the DNA. TRBV21-1 is annotated as a pseudogene. This CDR3 spans 15 amino acids. CDR3 sequence: CASSRGGGSNQPQHF. CDR3 in DNA: TGTGCCAGCAGCAGAGGGGGTGGGAGCAATCAGCCCCAGCATTTT.

This clone was counted at least ten times. The V gene is TRBV5-4, the J gene TRBJ2-1; TRBD2 agrees at 10 bases. V dropped 1 base and J dropped 1; count of bases not matched to a gene: 2. The CDR3 is 16 residues long. Per germline, CDR1 SGHNT and CDR2 YYREEE (reference sequence). CDR3 coding DNA: TGTGCCAGCAGCTTGACTAGCGGGGCATCCTACAATGAGCAGTTCTTC. Residues: CASSLTSGASYNEQFF.

This clone showed up many times. The genes are TRBV5-1 and TRBJ1-1; 7 nucleotides agree with TRBD1. This CDR3 region has 13 residues. Trimming took 6 bases from V and 2 from J; bases not matched to a gene: 4. Germline V gene sequence: CDR1 SGHRS, CDR2 YFSETQ. The CDR3 spells CASTGQDNTEAFF. The CDR3 DNA sequence: TGCGCCAGCACCGGACAGGACAACACTGAAGCTTTCTTT. Full variable domain (missing parts from reference TRBV5-1 and TRBJ1-1): KAGVTQTPRYLIKTRGQQVTLSCSPISGHRSVSWYQQTPGQGLQFLFEYFSETQRNKGNFPGRFSGRQFSNSRSEMNVSTLELGDSALYLCASTGQDNTEAFFGQGTRLTVV.

This clone was seen repeatedly, ten times or more. The chain employs TRBV7-2 and TRBJ2-7; TRBD2 agrees at 11 bases. The CDR3 totals 14 residues. Germline CDR1 SGHTA, CDR2 FQGNSA. Trimming at V came to 4 bases and at J to 2 bases, leaving 1 base not matched to a gene. The chain's CDR3 is CASSYSGGAYEQYF. Written as DNA, the CDR3 is TGTGCCAGCAGCTATAGCGGGGGGGCCTACGAGCAGTACTTC.

This clone was recorded many times. The rearrangement links TRBV7-9 to TRBJ1-6; TRBD1 matches at 8 bases. Germline CDR1 and CDR2: SEHNR and FQNEAQ (reference sequence). This CDR3 comprises 16 residues. V lost 4 bases to trimming and J lost 5 bases; unmatched junction nucleotides: 7. The DNA of the CDR3 is TGTGCCAGCAGCTCCCACTCGACAGGGGATAATTCACCCCTCCACTTT. Residues: CASSSHSTGDNSPLHF.